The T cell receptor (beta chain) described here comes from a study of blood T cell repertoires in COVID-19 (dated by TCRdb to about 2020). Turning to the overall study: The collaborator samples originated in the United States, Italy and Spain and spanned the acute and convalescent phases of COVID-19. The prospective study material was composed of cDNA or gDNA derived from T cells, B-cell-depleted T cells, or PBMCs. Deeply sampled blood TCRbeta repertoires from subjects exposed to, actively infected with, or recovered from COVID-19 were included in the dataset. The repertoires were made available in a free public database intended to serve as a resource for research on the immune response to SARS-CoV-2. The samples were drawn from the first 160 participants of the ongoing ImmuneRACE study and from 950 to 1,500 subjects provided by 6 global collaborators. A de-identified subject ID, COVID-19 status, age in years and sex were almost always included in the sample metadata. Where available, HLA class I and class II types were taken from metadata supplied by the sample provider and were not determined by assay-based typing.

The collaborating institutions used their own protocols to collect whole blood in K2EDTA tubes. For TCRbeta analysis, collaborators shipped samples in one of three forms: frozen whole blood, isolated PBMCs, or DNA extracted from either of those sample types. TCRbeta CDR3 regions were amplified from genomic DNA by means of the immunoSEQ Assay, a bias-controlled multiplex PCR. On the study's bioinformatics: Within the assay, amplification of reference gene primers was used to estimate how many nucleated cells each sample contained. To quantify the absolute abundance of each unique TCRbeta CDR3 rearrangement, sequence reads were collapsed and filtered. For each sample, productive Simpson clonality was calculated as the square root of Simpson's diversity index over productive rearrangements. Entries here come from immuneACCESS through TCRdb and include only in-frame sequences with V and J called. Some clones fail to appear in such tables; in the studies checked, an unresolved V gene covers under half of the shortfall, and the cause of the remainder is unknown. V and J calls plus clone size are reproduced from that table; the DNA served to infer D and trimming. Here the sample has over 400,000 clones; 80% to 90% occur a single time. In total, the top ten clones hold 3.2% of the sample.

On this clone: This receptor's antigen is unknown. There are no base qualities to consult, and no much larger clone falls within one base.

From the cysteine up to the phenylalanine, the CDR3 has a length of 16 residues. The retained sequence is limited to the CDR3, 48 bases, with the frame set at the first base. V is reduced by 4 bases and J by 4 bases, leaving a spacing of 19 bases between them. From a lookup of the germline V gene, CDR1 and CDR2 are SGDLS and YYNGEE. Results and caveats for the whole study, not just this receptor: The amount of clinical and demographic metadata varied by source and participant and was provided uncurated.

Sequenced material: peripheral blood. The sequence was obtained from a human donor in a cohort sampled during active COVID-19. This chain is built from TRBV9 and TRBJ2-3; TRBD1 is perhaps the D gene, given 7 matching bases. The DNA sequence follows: TGTGCCAGCAGCACCCAGGGGGGACTGGTGCCAGATACGCAGTATTTT. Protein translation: CASSTQGGLVPDTQYF.